This TCR beta chain was obtained from a study of blood T cell repertoires in COVID-19. The CDR3 totals 13 residues. Germline V CDR1 and CDR2: MNHNY, SVGAGI (reference sequence). V was pared by 2 bases and J by 7 bases, with 2 bases of the junction left unmatched. Here immunoSEQ multiplex PCR was the method, and the copy in TCRdb shows in-frame clones only, minus some. The sample records 130,000 to 150,000 clones, 88% being singletons. The chain combines TRBV6-6 with TRBJ2-5; the match to TRBD1 covers 9 bases. Sequencing input: peripheral blood. This clonotype was sampled from a man aged 70 or older with acute or convalescent COVID-19. CDR3 nucleotide sequence: TGTGCCAGCAGTTACCAGGACAGGGGGACCCAGTACTTC. This gives the protein CASSYQDRGTQYF.